The 27 T cell receptor beta chains listed next were all sequenced from one sample in a study of beta chain features in type 1 diabetes. The isolated RNA, all of it, was reverse transcribed, so expressed TCRB transcripts were what got sequenced. Assay: immunoSEQ multiplex PCR; the TCRdb copy retains only in-frame clones and omits some. The table has 350,000 to 450,000 clones, over 12% seen once. Specimen: naive CD4+ T cells from blood. The receptors were sampled from a woman under 30 in good health.

The rearrangement uses TRBV2 and TRBJ2-7; a possible D gene is TRBD1 (5 bases). Germline CDR1 reads SNHLY; CDR2 reads FYNNEI. V gave up 8 bases and J gave up 0 bases, with 14 bases separating them. The CDR3 length is 14 residues. This CDR3 is CASGAWQSSYEQYF. The CDR3 coding sequence is TGTGCCAGCGGGGCTTGGCAGAGCTCCTACGAGCAGTACTTC. Full variable domain (missing parts from reference TRBV2 and TRBJ2-7): EPEVTQTPSHQVTQMGQEVILRCVPISNHLYFYWYRQILGQKVEFLVSFYNNEISEKSEIFDDQFSVERPDGSNFTLKIRSTKLEDSAMYFCASGAWQSSYEQYFGPGTRLTVT.

This clone was detected a few times. The chain uses TRBV28 and TRBJ2-5, with 9 bases identical to TRBD2. CDR1 and CDR2 from the germline V gene are MDHEN and SYDVKM. The CDR3 covers 16 residues. J was trimmed by 5 bases and V by 6 bases; bases with no gene match: 13. As DNA, the CDR3 is TGTGCCAGCAGCCGGTTTTGGGCTAGCGGGATGGAGACCCAGTACTTC. Its translation: CASSRFWASGMETQYF.

This clone came up a few times. Other DNA sequences of this sample code for an identical CDR3. V and J are TRBV30 and TRBJ1-1, with a tentative D call TRBD1 (5 bases). The germline CDR1 and CDR2 sequences are GTSNPN and SVGIG (reference sequence). The germline V and J ends were trimmed by 2 bases and 2 bases, with 9 bases remaining between them. This CDR3 is built from 13 residues. Written as DNA, the CDR3 is TGTGCCTGGAGTTCGCAGGGTAACACTGAAGCTTTCTTT. This encodes CAWSSQGNTEAFF.

V gene TRBV6-1 combines with J gene TRBJ2-7; tentatively, D is TRBD2 (6 bases). V dropped 6 bases and J dropped 3 bases, with 12 bases sitting between them. CDR3 length: 13 residues. CDR1 and CDR2 (germline): MNHNS, SASEGT. CDR3 residues: CASRPPGVYEQYF. Written as DNA, the CDR3 is TGTGCCAGCAGACCGCCGGGAGTCTACGAGCAGTACTTC.

The V gene is TRBV30, the J gene TRBJ1-2; 7 nucleotides line up with TRBD1. J was trimmed by 4 bases and V by 3 bases; bases with no gene match: 11. The CDR3 spans 15 residues. The germline CDR1 and CDR2 sequences are GTSNPN and SVGIG (reference sequence). Written as DNA, the CDR3 is TGTGCCTGGAGGAGGAGGGGGCAAAGGTTCTATGGCTACACCTTC. This translates into CAWRRRGQRFYGYTF.

This clone was observed a few times. The genes are TRBV6-5 and TRBJ1-1; 7 bases map to TRBD1. CDR1 and CDR2 from the germline V gene are MNHEY and SVGAGI. Trimming at V came to 6 bases and at J to 5 bases, leaving 12 bases not matched to a gene. CDR3 size: 15 residues. Here the CDR3 reads CASSQQTGRGTEAFF. The CDR3 nucleotides read TGTGCCAGCAGCCAACAGACAGGGAGAGGTACTGAAGCTTTCTTT.

There are a few counts of this clone. This CDR3 is CASSRGQGTYEQYF. CDR3 nucleotide sequence: TGTGCCAGCAGCCGCGGACAGGGGACCTACGAGCAGTACTTC. The genes are TRBV11-2 and TRBJ2-7; 9 positions agree with TRBD1. This CDR3 comprises 14 residues. Trimming took 5 bases from V and 2 from J; bases not matched to a gene: 4. Germline V gives CDR1 SGHAT, CDR2 FQNNGV.

This clone was counted a few times. The chain uses TRBV10-2 and TRBJ2-1; TRBD2 matches 9 bases. Germline V gene lookup returns CDR1 WSHSY and CDR2 SAAADI. This CDR3 is built from 14 residues. The V gene end was trimmed by 7 bases and the J gene end by 6 bases; junction bases not matched to a gene: 7. DNA of the CDR3: TGCGCCAGCAAACCGGGACTAGCTTTCAATGAGCAGTTCTTC. It encodes CASKPGLAFNEQFF.

For the CDR3, the DNA is TGTGCCAGCAGCCAGCAGGGCGGAATCCTACAAGCCAAAAACATTCAGTACTTC. Its protein product is CASSQQGGILQAKNIQYF. The V call is TRBV7-2, the J call TRBJ2-4; D perhaps matches TRBD1 (5 bases). Between the trimmed V and J ends, which lost 5 bases and 0 bases, there was a span of 20 bases. The length of the CDR3 is 18 residues. Germline assignment: CDR1 SGHTA and CDR2 FQGNSA.

The chain links TRBV9 to TRBJ2-7, with a weak D call TRBD2 (6 bases). CDR1 and CDR2 from the germline V gene are SGDLS and YYNGEE. The CDR3 contains 15 residues. V was cut by 0 bases and J by 2 bases, with 12 bases left in between. CDR3 DNA: TGTGCCAGCAGCGTAGGGGACTCGCTGACCTACGAGCAGTACTTC. As protein: CASSVGDSLTYEQYF.

The rearrangement uses TRBV30 and TRBJ2-7; weak D call: TRBD2 (6 bases). V was trimmed by 4 bases and J by 2 bases, leaving 12 bases between them. Germline V gene lookup returns CDR1 GTSNPN and CDR2 SVGIG (reference sequence). This CDR3 has 13 residues. The CDR3 spells CAWKRDLPYEQYF. CDR3 sequence (DNA): TGTGCCTGGAAACGGGACTTACCCTACGAGCAGTACTTC.

In its sample, this clone was seen a few times. The V and J genes are TRBV7-6 and TRBJ2-5, with 8 bases lining up with TRBD1. The ends lost 5 bases at V and 4 bases at J; junction bases unmatched: 6. This CDR3 has 14 residues. CDR1 SGHVS and CDR2 FNYEAQ come from the germline V gene. The chain's CDR3 is CASSLRQGSETQYF. The DNA for the CDR3 is TGTGCCAGCAGCCTGCGACAGGGGTCAGAGACCCAGTACTTC.

The chain recombines TRBV7-9 with TRBJ2-5; TRBD1 is a possible D gene (5 bases). V was pared by 7 bases and J by 5 bases, with 11 bases between. The CDR3 is 12 amino acids. The germline CDR1 and CDR2 sequences are SEHNR and FQNEAQ (reference sequence). CDR3 residues: CASKISGETQYF. CDR3 nucleotides: TGTGCCAGCAAAATTTCAGGGGAGACCCAGTACTTC.

A few counts support this clone. The rearrangement joins TRBV7-9 to TRBJ2-3; TRBD2 might be the D (7 bases). The CDR3 is 15 amino acids. Per germline, CDR1 SEHNR and CDR2 FQNEAQ (reference sequence). Trimming stripped 4 bases from V and 5 bases from J, with 16 bases between. The CDR3 sequence: CASSWGRELQDTQYF. The CDR3 DNA is TGTGCCAGCAGCTGGGGGCGGGAGTTACAAGATACGCAGTATTTT.

This clone came up a few times. This chain uses TRBV7-2 with TRBJ2-1, with a weak D call TRBD1 (6 bases). CDR1 and CDR2 from the germline V gene are SGHTA and FQGNSA. The CDR3 has 14 amino acids. The ends were cut back, 2 bases at V and 8 bases at J, with 13 bases in the middle. As DNA, the CDR3 is TGTGCCAGCAGCTTACAGGGGATGTCGGATGAGCAGTTCTTC. This encodes CASSLQGMSDEQFF.

Written as DNA, the CDR3 is TGTGCCAGCAGCTTAGTACTAGTGACTGAGCAGTTCTTC. Its protein is CASSLVLVTEQFF. The rearrangement joins TRBV7-2 to TRBJ2-1, with a weak D call TRBD2 (5 bases). Germline assignment: CDR1 SGHTA and CDR2 FQGNSA. Trimming pared 1 base from V and 9 bases from J, leaving 10 bases between. The CDR3 runs to 13 residues.

V gene TRBV4-2 combines with J gene TRBJ2-4; D might be TRBD2 (5 bases). Germline V gene lookup returns CDR1 LGHNA and CDR2 YNFKEQ. CDR3 length: 14 residues. Trimming left V 0 bases short and J 6 bases short, with 9 bases between. This CDR3 reads CASSQEVDSNIQYF. The DNA of the CDR3 is TGTGCCAGCAGCCAAGAAGTGGACTCAAACATTCAGTACTTC.

The V and J genes are TRBV5-4 and TRBJ2-7; D uncertain. The CDR3 runs to 11 residues. The germline V gene has CDR1 SGHNT and CDR2 YYREEE (reference sequence). V was pared by 3 bases and J by 2 bases, with 3 bases between. As DNA, the CDR3 is TGTGCCAGCAGCTCCACCTACGAGCAGTACTTC. Translation: CASSSTYEQYF.

This clone has only a few counts. DNA for the CDR3: TGTGCCAGCAGGAAGGACAGGGGCTATGGCTACACCTTC. Encoded protein: CASRKDRGYGYTF. V and J are TRBV2 and TRBJ1-2; 9 bases are a match to TRBD1. J lost 4 bases, V lost 6 bases, and 3 bases had no gene match. CDR1 and CDR2 from the germline V gene are SNHLY and FYNNEI. The CDR3 is 13 amino acids.

This clone has just one count. V and J are TRBV18 and TRBJ1-1; unclear D gene. Germline assignment: CDR1 KGHSH and CDR2 LQKENI. CDR3 size: 14 residues. Trimming pared 7 bases from V and 5 bases from J, leaving 17 bases between. CDR3 in DNA: TGTGCCAGCTTACCGGGTCGGGATAGGACTGAAGCTTTCTTT. Amino acid sequence: CASLPGRDRTEAFF.

This clone turned up a few times. The chain couples TRBV20-1 to TRBJ2-1; D is unclear. The CDR3 runs 10 residues. Germline V lookup: CDR1 DFQATT, CDR2 SNEGSKA (reference sequence). V lost 8 bases and J 6 bases, leaving 8 bases between the germline ends. The CDR3: CSPSLNEQFF. The CDR3 DNA follows: TGCAGTCCCTCCCTCAATGAGCAGTTCTTC.

The chain recombines TRBV19 with TRBJ1-2; D is ambiguous. Per the germline V gene, CDR1 is LNHDA and CDR2 is SQIVND (reference sequence). The V and J ends lost 4 bases and 6 bases respectively, with 9 bases between them. The CDR3 spans 12 residues. The CDR3 bases are TGTGCCAGTAGTACGGGTTTTGATGGCTACACCTTC. Translating it yields CASSTGFDGYTF. The variable domain in full, completed from reference TRBV19 and TRBJ1-2, reads DGGITQSPKYLFRKEGQNVTLSCEQNLNHDAMYWYRQDPGQGLRLIYYSQIVNDFQKGDIAEGYSVSREKKESFPLTVTSAQKNPTAFYLCASSTGFDGYTFGSGTRLTVV.

This chain links TRBV7-2 with TRBJ1-4; TRBD1 matches 9 bases. The CDR3 loop spans 17 amino acids. The V and J ends lost 5 bases and 7 bases, in that order; junction bases with no gene match: 14. Germline V lookup: CDR1 SGHTA, CDR2 FQGNSA. CDR3 in amino acids: CASSPGTGFGIGEKLFF. DNA of the CDR3: TGTGCCAGCAGCCCCGGGACAGGGTTTGGGATTGGTGAAAAACTGTTTTTT.

This clone has more than one count but fewer than ten. The chain couples TRBV5-8 to TRBJ1-1; possibly TRBD1 for D (6 bases). This CDR3 contains 14 residues. Trimming took off 2 bases at V and 1 base at J, with 9 bases between the two ends. Germline-derived CDR1 and CDR2 are SGHTS and YDEGEE. The CDR3 DNA reads as TGTGCCAGCAGCTTTCTCAGGGGGAACACTGAAGCTTTCTTT. Protein sequence: CASSFLRGNTEAFF.

This chain links TRBV4-3 with TRBJ2-7, with 12 nucleotides matching TRBD2. The CDR3 runs 15 residues. CDR1 and CDR2 (germline): LGHNA, YSLEER. V shed 0 bases and J 6 bases; nucleotides not matched to a gene: 3. The CDR3, as DNA: TGCGCCAGCAGCCAAGATCGGGGACTAGCGGGCGAGCAGTACTTC. Encoded protein: CASSQDRGLAGEQYF.

This sequence joins TRBV14 and TRBJ2-7, with 9 nucleotides matching TRBD1. This CDR3 is 17 amino acids long. CDR1 is SGHDN, CDR2 FVKESK, per germline. Trimming took 4 bases from V and 2 from J; bases not matched to a gene: 12. The DNA for the CDR3 is TGTGCCAGCAGCCGTCCCGGGACAGGGTTCGGGCCCTACGAGCAGTACTTC. It codes for CASSRPGTGFGPYEQYF.

This clone was counted only a few times. This chain joins TRBV7-9 and TRBJ1-1; D gene uncertain. CDR1 and CDR2 from the germline V gene are SEHNR and FQNEAQ (reference sequence). V was pared by 1 base and J by 2 bases, with 8 bases between. The CDR3 loop spans 14 amino acids. Here the CDR3 DNA reads TGTGCCAGCAGCTTAGATCCCCATAACACTGAAGCTTTCTTT. Its translation is CASSLDPHNTEAFF.